This T cell receptor (delta chain) was observed in a study of Vγ9Vδ2 T cells in congenital toxoplasmosis (dated by TCRdb to the early 2020s). Regarding the complete study: To diagnose congenital toxoplasmosis, IgG, IgM and IgA serology, Western blot and an in-house interferon-gamma release assay were used. In this study, researchers looked at the gamma and delta chain CDR3 repertoires of sorted blood gammadelta T cells, comparing infants congenitally infected with T. gondii against uninfected infants. Repertoire sequencing was done on samples from infants at 2 months after birth and at 1 year of age. At 2 months, TCR sequencing included about 5 infected and 9 to 10 uninfected infants, while at 1 year the sequenced group was 3 infected and 4 uninfected infants. General findings and caveats noted by the study authors: Among roughly 2-month-old infants, germline-encoded fetal-type TRDV2 CDR3 sequences seemed to show up more often in infected than in uninfected infants, which suggests an in utero expansion footprint. Two months was the earliest age with enough suitable sample material for TCR repertoire analysis, so newborn repertoires were not sequenced. Compared with uninfected infants, infected infants at 2 months appeared to have fewer N additions in their TRGV9 and TRDV2 CDR3s, and this was especially true for TRDV2-TRDJ1 sequences. Repertoire differences between infected and uninfected infants were less clearly seen at 1 year of age than at 2 months. High prevalence of a public TRGV9 clonotype was observed in both infected and uninfected infants.

The same treatment, using spiramycin and/or pyrimethamine plus sulfadiazine plus folinic acid, was given to mothers of both infected and uninfected infants. Every infant, whether infected or uninfected, was delivered at term, after more than 37 weeks of gestation. About 0.96 mL of blood was processed into PBMCs by Lymphoprep gradient centrifugation, after which the PBMCs were cryopreserved in liquid nitrogen and shipped to Belgium. Thawed PBMCs were labeled with Zombie NIR viability dye and stained with CD3, TCR gammadelta, Vgamma9 and Vdelta2 antibodies. Sorting of CD3+ TCRgammadelta+ T cells was performed on a FACSAria III, with a mean purity of approximately 98%. For each sample, RNA was extracted from approximately 9,200 sorted gammadelta T cells with the RNeasy Micro Kit. The infants were born to mothers who were enrolled with primary T. gondii infection during pregnancy. The infants' peripheral blood was drawn at an outpatient microbiology and virology center located in Pavia, Italy.

cDNA was generated in one tube by template-switch reverse transcription with TRGC- and TRDC-specific primers, using SuperScript II. The TRGC primer was designed for binding to both the TRGC1 and TRGC2 constant genes. The KAPA Real-Time Library Amplification Kit was used for TRG and TRD amplification, and AMPure XP bead purification was performed between steps. Index PCR with the Nextera XT Index Kit was used to attach the Illumina sequencing adapters. TRG and TRD amplicons were sequenced on an Illumina MiSeq with the V2 300 kit, giving 150 bp paired-end reads. In the source study's methods: Before further analysis, read quality was checked using FastQC version 0.11.8. Reads were mapped to GenBank TRG or TRD reference genes, and MiXCR version 3.0.3 was used to assemble CDR3 sequences. Default MiXCR settings were used, apart from assembling TRDD gene segments from 3 instead of 5 consecutive nucleotides. N additions, CDR3 length, J segment length and clonotype sharing between samples were all calculated using VDJtools version 1.2.1. Out-of-frame CDR3 sequences and those containing stop codons were excluded from analysis. To look for overlap, the infant repertoires were checked against previously published Vgamma9Vdelta2 repertoires from fetal, cord blood and adult blood. Via CATT, TCRdb reprocessed the public reads, and rows with identical DNA were then joined. The V and J calls follow TCRdb's processing rather than the paper's. The sample yields about 670 delta-chain clones; roughly 8% were counted once. The top ten clonotypes cover 14% to 15% of the sample.

The CDR3, cysteine through phenylalanine, is 21 amino acids long. Only CDR3 DNA remains: 63 bases, in frame from the first base. The germline V gene supplies CDR1 TSWWSYY and CDR2 QGS. Trimming takes 1 base from V and 0 bases from J, and the germline ends sit 27 bases apart. Concerning this clone itself: Its antigen remains undetermined. One base separates it from a far larger clone, so it is likely a read error. Other DNA sequences in the same sample also yield this CDR3.

The chain links TRDV1 with TRDJ1; the D element might be TRDD2 or TRDD3, as each aligns at 9 bases. The clonotype was recovered from a child under 10 years old born to a mother with Toxoplasma gondii infection during pregnancy, either congenitally infected or uninfected (not recorded which). The sequenced sample consisted of gamma-delta T cells from blood. The DNA sequence reads TGTGCTCTTGGGGAACCAGCCTTCCTACCCTGGGGGATCCCGTACACCGATAAACTCATCTTT. Its protein product is CALGEPAFLPWGIPYTDKLIF.